This TCR beta chain was identified during a study of human T cells and chemical hapten exposure. In this sample, this clonotype turned up many times. Between the trimmed V and J ends, which lost 5 bases and 7 bases, there was a span of 24 bases. Germline V gene lookup returns CDR1 SGHAT and CDR2 FQNNGV. The CDR3 has 16 residues. One entry per CDR3 protein results from TCRdb running MiXCR on the RACE reads. The data show tens of thousands of distinct CDR3 sequences, roughly 12% seen once. The sample's time point: patch test 2, 6 weeks after DPC sensitization. Treatment noted: therapeutic diphenylcyclopropenone sensitization with weekly scalp DPC.

The rearrangement links TRBV11-2 to TRBJ2-7; D gene ambiguous. The sequence came from a young man with alopecia areata. Some clones in this sample may be carry-over from other donors' samples. This sample comprised whole blood, obtained in connection with sensitization to the hapten diphenylcyclopropenone (DPC). CDR3 amino acids: CASSPPFRVEFEEQYF. The CDR3 region has the DNA TGTGCCAGCAGCCCCCCCTTTAGGGTAGAATTTGAGGAGCAGTACTTC.